This TCR beta chain was obtained from a study of blood T cell repertoires in COVID-19. In the study overall: Samples came from the United States, Italy and Spain, spanning acute and convalescent COVID-19. The cDNA or gDNA used as material had been derived from T cells, B-cell-depleted T cells, or PBMCs.

The CDR3 length is 12 residues. Germline loops: CDR1 LNHDA, CDR2 SQIVND (reference sequence). V shed 5 bases and J shed 6 bases, with 8 bases lying between them. Authors' data handling: Amplification of reference gene primers was used by the study to estimate nucleated cell counts. Some clones are missing from TCRdb's copy, which holds only in-frame ones; the method was immunoSEQ multiplex PCR. The DNA was the basis for D and trimming; V, J and clone size are from that table. Of more than 150,000 clones listed, about 86% were seen once; the top ten hold approximately 15%. V and J are TRBV19 and TRBJ2-1; weak D call: TRBD2 (5 bases). Sequenced: peripheral blood. This receptor was identified in a young man with active or convalescent COVID-19. In nucleotides, the CDR3 is TGTGCCAGTAGTTTTCTAGCCAATGAGCAGTTCTTC. It codes for CASSFLANEQFF.